This T cell receptor (beta chain) originates from a study of blood T cell repertoires in COVID-19. About the research overall: Samples representing acute and convalescent COVID-19 were sourced from the United States, Italy and Spain. T cells, B-cell-depleted T cells, or PBMCs provided the cDNA or gDNA that served as material.

Germline V CDR1 and CDR2: DFQATT, SNEGSKA (reference sequence). V lost 3 bases, J lost 3 bases, and 16 bases stayed unmatched. The CDR3 loop spans 17 amino acids. How the authors handled the data: By means of reference gene primer amplification, nucleated cell counts were estimated. Data came from immunoSEQ multiplex PCR; TCRdb stores just in-frame clones and leaves some out. For V, J and clone size, that table is used; D and trimming come from the DNA. The sample holds 170,000 or so clones; about 82% are singletons and the top ten take about 7%. Sequencing was carried out using peripheral blood. The sequence was obtained from a man aged 50-59 years with active or convalescent COVID-19. J is TRBJ2-7 and V is TRBV20-1; 8 bases are a match to TRBD1. CDR3 loop: CSASLDGGQGVYYEQYF. DNA for the CDR3: TGCAGTGCTAGTCTGGATGGAGGACAGGGCGTATACTACGAGCAGTACTTC.